These T cell receptor beta chains were read from a single sample in a study of cytotoxic CD8 clonotypes in ibrutinib-treated CLL. TCRdb's table, derived via immunoSEQ multiplex PCR, lists solely in-frame clones and lacks some. The sample holds approximately 330,000 clones, 80% seen once. The input for sequencing was PBMCs, taken before ibrutinib treatment. These receptors originate from a human donor with chronic lymphocytic leukemia. The CDR3 runs from the conserved cysteine through the conserved F or W. The D gene is left open where the match is weak. The size of a clone is reported for some rows only, either as once, few or many, or as a class for expanded clones.

J gene	clone size	V gene	CDR3 length	D gene	CDR3 DNA	CDR3 protein
TRBJ1-4	many	TRBV5-5	16	-	TGTGCCAGCAGCCAGAGATTGACAGGAACTAATGAAAAACTGTTTTTT	CASSQRLTGTNEKLFF
TRBJ2-7	-	TRBV28	16	-	TGTGCCAGCAGTTCTCCCGGGACAAAAACCTCCTACGAGCAGTACTTC	CASSSPGTKTSYEQYF
TRBJ1-4	-	TRBV10-3	12	-	TGTGCCACGTTGGGGCCGAGGAATGAGCTGTTTTTT	CATLGPRNELFF
TRBJ2-1	-	TRBV15	15	TRBD1	TGTGCCACCAGTAATACCCGGGACAGCCCCAATGAGCAGTTCTTC	CATSNTRDSPNEQFF
TRBJ1-2	-	TRBV7-3	15	-	TGTGCCAGCAGCTTAAGGGAGGGGTCTGGTGGTGGCTACACCTTC	CASSLREGSGGGYTF
TRBJ1-2	-	TRBV27	12	-	TGTGCCAGCAGTCGAGGACGGGGTGCCTACACCTTC	CASSRGRGAYTF
TRBJ2-1	-	TRBV5-6	16	TRBD1	TGTGCCAGCAGCTCCCTGGGGACAGGGGGACACAATGAGCAGTTCTTC	CASSSLGTGGHNEQFF
TRBJ1-5	-	TRBV25-1	15	-	TGTGCCAGCAGTGAGGGACGGATACTTGAAGAGCCCCAGCATTTT	CASSEGRILEEPQHF
TRBJ2-1	-	TRBV6-4	18	-	TGTGCCAGCAGTGAAGGTCCGACTCCCGGGGCTCTGTACAATGAGCAGTTCTTC	CASSEGPTPGALYNEQFF
TRBJ1-2	-	TRBV5-1	15	TRBD1	TGCGCCAGCAGCTTGGCCGGGACAGGGAACTATGGCTACACCTTC	CASSLAGTGNYGYTF
TRBJ2-7	-	TRBV27	15	TRBD2	TGTGCCAGCAGTTCCCAGGGCGGGAGGGTCTGGGAGCAGTACTTC	CASSSQGGRVWEQYF
TRBJ2-7	-	TRBV4-3	15	-	TGCGCCAGCAGCCCACTCGCGGGAACCTCCTACGAGCAGTACTTC	CASSPLAGTSYEQYF
TRBJ1-2	-	TRBV7-3	14	TRBD1	TGTGCCAGCAGCGACGGGACAGGGAACTATGGCTACACCTTC	CASSDGTGNYGYTF
TRBJ2-7	once	TRBV27	14	TRBD2	TGTGCCAGCGGTACTAGCGGGAGGATTTACGAGCAGTACTTC	CASGTSGRIYEQYF
TRBJ2-5	-	TRBV25-1	18	TRBD1	TGTGCCAGCAGTGAATTATATTGGGACAGGGGAGTTGCAGAGACCCAGTACTTC	CASSELYWDRGVAETQYF
TRBJ2-7	few	TRBV10-1	16	TRBD1	TGCGCCAGCGGTGGAAAGGACAGGGACGCTTACTACGAGCAGTACTTC	CASGGKDRDAYYEQYF
TRBJ2-7	-	TRBV28	17	TRBD2	TGTGCCAGCAGTTTAACCCTGGGACTAGCGGGGACCTACGAGCAGTACTTC	CASSLTLGLAGTYEQYF
TRBJ2-7	-	TRBV4-1	14	TRBD1	TGCGCCAGCAGCCTCGGGACAGGCTTCTACGAGCAGTACTTC	CASSLGTGFYEQYF
TRBJ2-1	-	TRBV18	13	TRBD2	TGTGCCAGCTCACCTCTAGCGGAAAATGAGCAGTTCTTC	CASSPLAENEQFF
TRBJ1-2	-	TRBV19	13	-	TGTGCCAGTAGTACAGGGTACAACTATGGCTACACCTTC	CASSTGYNYGYTF
TRBJ2-2	once	TRBV27	17	-	TGTGCCAGCAGTTTATTCACCGGGACAACGAACACCGGGGAGCTGTTTTTT	CASSLFTGTTNTGELFF
TRBJ2-3	-	TRBV10-3	12	-	TGTGCCATCAGACAGGGAGGAGATACGCAGTATTTT	CAIRQGGDTQYF
TRBJ1-1	-	TRBV28	14	TRBD1	TGTGCCAGCAGCCACAGGGGGGGTGGCACTGAAGCTTTCTTT	CASSHRGGGTEAFF
TRBJ1-2	-	TRBV2	13	-	TGTGCCAGCAGTGTGGAGGGACGCTATGGCTACACCTTC	CASSVEGRYGYTF
TRBJ1-4	-	TRBV7-2	15	-	TGTGCCAGCAGCTTAGACGCCGGGACTGATGAAAAACTGTTTTTT	CASSLDAGTDEKLFF
TRBJ2-5	-	TRBV7-8	17	TRBD2	TGTGCCAGCAGCTTCAGGACTAGCGGGAGGGCTAAGGAGACCCAGTACTTC	CASSFRTSGRAKETQYF
TRBJ2-7	-	TRBV6-5	12	-	TGTGCCAGCAGGGGGCAGACAGACGGGCAGTACTTC	CASRGQTDGQYF
TRBJ2-7	few	TRBV6-1	19	TRBD2	TGTGCCAGCAGTGAACGGCTAGCGGGAGGCCCGGGACGGGTTACCGAGCAGTACTTC	CASSERLAGGPGRVTEQYF
TRBJ1-2	once	TRBV11-2	11	-	TGTGCCAGCAGCGACCTCGGATCCTACACCTTC	CASSDLGSYTF
TRBJ2-7	-	TRBV4-2	14	-	TGTGCCAGCAGCCAAGCTGCGGGACTCTACGAGCAGTACTTC	CASSQAAGLYEQYF
TRBJ1-1	once	TRBV18	16	TRBD1	TGTGCCAGCTCACCAGGGACAGGGTATGGAGTCACTGAAGCTTTCTTT	CASSPGTGYGVTEAFF
TRBJ2-7	few	TRBV19	12	-	TGTGCCAGTAGTGCGGGGACTGCCGAGCAGTACTTC	CASSAGTAEQYF
TRBJ1-1	-	TRBV9	15	TRBD1	TGTGCCAGCAGCGCAACCCGACAGGGGAACACTGAAGCTTTCTTT	CASSATRQGNTEAFF
TRBJ1-2	once	TRBV27	15	-	TGTGCCAGCAGTTTATATCAGGGTAGTTTCTATGGCTACACCTTC	CASSLYQGSFYGYTF
TRBJ1-2	-	TRBV7-2	14	-	TGTGCCAGCAGCTTAGGGAAAACCCGCTATGGCTACACCTTC	CASSLGKTRYGYTF
TRBJ2-7	few	TRBV27	11	TRBD1	TGTGCCAGTAAACAGGGGTACGAGCAGTACTTC	CASKQGYEQYF
TRBJ1-1	-	TRBV30	13	-	TGTGCCTGGAGTGTACGTGGCAGCATTGAAGCTTTCTTT	CAWSVRGSIEAFF
TRBJ2-7	-	TRBV2	18	TRBD2	TGTGCCAGCAGTCGGTATAGCGGGACACTTATTATCTCCTACGAGCAGTACTTC	CASSRYSGTLIISYEQYF
TRBJ2-1	-	TRBV5-4	16	-	TGTGCCAGCAGCTTGGCCAATGGCCCTAAGCGCCATGAGCAGTTCTTC	CASSLANGPKRHEQFF
TRBJ1-1	few	TRBV11-2	12	-	TGTGCCAGCAGCTTTACGTCCCCTGAAGCTTTCTTT	CASSFTSPEAFF
TRBJ1-2	-	TRBV11-2	15	-	TGTGCCAGCAGCTTACCGATTGCATCCAACTATGGCTACACCTTC	CASSLPIASNYGYTF
TRBJ1-1	-	TRBV4-2	14	-	TGTGCCAGCAGCCTAGGGATAACAAACACTGAAGCTTTCTTT	CASSLGITNTEAFF
TRBJ2-1	-	TRBV28	11	-	TGTGCCAGCAGTTTAGTCAATGAGCAGTTCTTC	CASSLVNEQFF
TRBJ1-4	once	TRBV2	15	-	TGTGCCAGCAGTGAAGACGGTGGTTTAGTTGAAAAACTGTTTTTT	CASSEDGGLVEKLFF
TRBJ2-3	-	TRBV5-6	14	-	TGTGCCAGCAGCTTGTGGACTGGCACAGATACGCAGTATTTT	CASSLWTGTDTQYF
TRBJ2-7	-	TRBV5-4	13	-	TGTGCCAGCAGCTTGTTAGAGACCTACGAGCAGTACTTC	CASSLLETYEQYF
TRBJ1-5	-	TRBV25-1	15	-	TGTGCCAGCAGTGAAAGCAGGGTTAGCAATCAGCCCCAGCATTTT	CASSESRVSNQPQHF
TRBJ2-5	-	TRBV25-1	14	-	TGTGCCAGCAGTGAATACGTGGTACAAGAGACCCAGTACTTC	CASSEYVVQETQYF
TRBJ1-4	-	TRBV11-2	14	-	TGTGCCAGCAGCTTGGGGCTGCCTAGTGAAAAACTGTTTTTT	CASSLGLPSEKLFF
TRBJ2-7	-	TRBV7-9	14	TRBD2	TGTGCCAGCAGCCTAGCCGGACTAGCAGTCGAGCAGTACTTC	CASSLAGLAVEQYF
TRBJ1-1	-	TRBV18	14	-	TGTGCCAGCTCACCACACAAGGAATTAACTGAAGCTTTCTTT	CASSPHKELTEAFF
TRBJ1-1	-	TRBV6-5	11	-	TGTGCCAGCAGTAGGGACGGGGAAGCTTTCTTT	CASSRDGEAFF
TRBJ2-7	-	TRBV4-3	15	-	TGCGCCAGCAGCCAAGATCTGAACAGGCTCTACGAGCAGTACTTC	CASSQDLNRLYEQYF
TRBJ2-5	-	TRBV30	15	TRBD2	TGTGCCTGGAGGACGGGACTAGCGGCCCAAGAGACCCAGTACTTC	CAWRTGLAAQETQYF
TRBJ2-2	few	TRBV7-6	14	-	TGTGCCAGCAGCTTATTTTCGGGGGTCGGGGAGCTGTTTTTT	CASSLFSGVGELFF
TRBJ2-1	-	TRBV7-2	14	-	TGTGCCAGCAGCTTCCCCCGGGAGTGGGCTGAGCAGTTCTTC	CASSFPREWAEQFF
TRBJ1-5	-	TRBV10-3	12	-	TGTGCCATCAGTGAGAGTTTGGAGCCCCAGCATTTT	CAISESLEPQHF